This TCR beta chain was observed in a study of CD8 T cells in ankylosing spondylitis. Findings and caveats of the study: There were earlier reports of some motif variants in reactive arthritis synovial fluid and blood. Matched synovial fluid from ankylosing spondylitis patients was reported to be enriched for disease-linked clones. In ankylosing spondylitis blood, a motif of eight highly homologous TCR beta variants appeared characteristic.

In making TCR beta libraries, quantitative 5'-RACE with molecular barcodes was used. MiXCR, run by TCRdb on the 5' RACE reads, gives a single entry per CDR3 protein. The sample carries a few hundred thousand distinct CDR3 sequences, 20% to 25% recorded once. This clonotype has more than one count but fewer than ten. Its target is not known. V was pared by 1 base and J by 4 bases, with 17 bases of the junction left unmatched. The CDR3 extends over 20 amino acids. The chain recombines TRBV12-3 or TRBV12-4 with TRBJ2-1; TRBD2 agrees at 9 bases. The material sequenced was blood, either unsorted or a sorted T cell fraction (not recorded which). The clonotype was recovered from a male donor with ankylosing spondylitis. CDR3 protein: CASSLVGFVAGEPKYNEQFF. The CDR3, as DNA: TGTGCCAGCAGTTTAGTGGGTTTCGTAGCGGGAGAACCAAAATACAATGAGCAGTTCTTC.